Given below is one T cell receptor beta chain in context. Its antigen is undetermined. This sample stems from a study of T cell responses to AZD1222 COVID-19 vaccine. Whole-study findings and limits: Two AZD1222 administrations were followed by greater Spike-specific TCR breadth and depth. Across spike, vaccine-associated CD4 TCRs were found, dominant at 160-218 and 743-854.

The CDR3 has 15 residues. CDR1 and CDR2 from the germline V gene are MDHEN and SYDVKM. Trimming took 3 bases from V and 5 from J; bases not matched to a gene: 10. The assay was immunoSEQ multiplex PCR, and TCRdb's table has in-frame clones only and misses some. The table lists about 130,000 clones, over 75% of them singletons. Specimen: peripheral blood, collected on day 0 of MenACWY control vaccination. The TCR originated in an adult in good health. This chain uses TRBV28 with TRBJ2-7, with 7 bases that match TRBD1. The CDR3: CASSFGRGPLDEQYF. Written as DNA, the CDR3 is TGTGCCAGCAGTTTCGGTAGGGGGCCTTTAGACGAGCAGTACTTC.